Listed below are T cell receptor beta chains from one sample, sequenced in a study of T cell repertoires in cytomegalovirus infection. No antigen is known for these receptors. TCRdb re-called the reads with MiXCR, one entry per CDR3 protein. The sample holds roughly 920,000 distinct CDR3 sequences, approximately 31% seen once. The material was cultured CD8+ T cells from PBMCs, obtained from culture after CMV antigen stimulation. The receptors derive from a human donor in good health (CMV status not recorded). Some clones in this sample may be carry-over from other donors' samples. CDR3s include the opening cysteine and the closing phenylalanine or tryptophan. A D gene is named only where the DNA matches it firmly. Only part of the rows carry a size: once, few, many, or a class if the clone is expanded.

>-|few|TRBJ2-7|TRBV7-9
TGTGCCAGCAGCTCCCGGGACATCTCCTACGAGCAGTACTTC
CASSSRDISYEQYF
>-|-|TRBJ2-4|TRBV2
TGTGCCAGCAGTGAATTAGGACAGATAGGGTCAGCCAAAAACATTCAGTACTTC
CASSELGQIGSAKNIQYF
>-|many|TRBJ1-4|TRBV15
TGTGCCACCAGCAGAGAAGGGATAACTAATGAAAAACTGTTTTTT
CATSREGITNEKLFF
>TRBD2|few|TRBJ2-3|TRBV12-3/TRBV12-4
TGTGCCAGCAGTTTAGACCTCCCACTAGCGAGGGGCACAGATACGCAGTATTTT
CASSLDLPLARGTDTQYF
>-|-|TRBJ2-2|TRBV9
TGTGCCAGCAGCGTGGGAAACTCCGGGGAGCTGTTTTTT
CASSVGNSGELFF
>-|few|TRBJ1-2|TRBV6-5
TGTGCCAGCAGTTCGGGCGGGGGTTTCAACTATGGCTACACCTTC
CASSSGGGFNYGYTF
>-|few|TRBJ2-2|TRBV27
TGTGCCAGCAGTTTATCAGGGCCTTTAGGGGGGATGGACACCGGGGAGCTGTTTTTT
CASSLSGPLGGMDTGELFF
>TRBD2|many|TRBJ2-1|TRBV12-3/TRBV12-4
TGTGCCAGCACCGGAGCGGGGGGGCGTAATGAGCAGTTCTTC
CASTGAGGRNEQFF
>-|-|TRBJ2-1|TRBV6-5
TGTGCCAGCAGTTACTCCTTGAGGGGGTCCGATGAGCAGTTCTTC
CASSYSLRGSDEQFF
>-|few|TRBJ1-2|TRBV6-5
TGTGCCAGCAGTTACTCGCAGGGATTCTCCTATGGCTACACCTTC
CASSYSQGFSYGYTF
>-|-|TRBJ1-2|TRBV28
TGTGCCAGCAGTTTAAGCCCCTCCTCCCAGGGAGCCGACTATGGCTACACCTTC
CASSLSPSSQGADYGYTF
>TRBD2|-|TRBJ2-2|TRBV12-5
TGTGCTAGTGGTTTCCAACTAGCGGGCCCGAACACCGGGGAGCTGTTTTTT
CASGFQLAGPNTGELFF
>-|-|TRBJ1-3|TRBV7-9
TGTGCCAGCAGCAGCAGGGGCTCTGGAAACACCATATATTTT
CASSSRGSGNTIYF
>-|-|TRBJ2-1|TRBV9
TGTGCCAGCAGCGCGCGAGGTAGCTTCCATGAGCAGTTCTTC
CASSARGSFHEQFF
>-|-|TRBJ1-1|TRBV7-2
TGTGCCAGCACCGGACCTGGGAACACTGAAGCTTTCTTT
CASTGPGNTEAFF
>-|few|TRBJ2-3|TRBV10-3
TGTGCCATCAGTGAAGGAGGCACAGATACGCAGTATTTT
CAISEGGTDTQYF
>-|large|TRBJ2-5|TRBV19
TGTGCCAGTAGCTGGGAGCGCCGCCTTCACTTC
CASSWERRLHF
>-|few|TRBJ1-5|TRBV2
TGTGCCACACGGAGCGGCAATCAGCCCCAGCATTTT
CATRSGNQPQHF
>-|-|TRBJ1-5|TRBV6-1
TGTGCCAGCAGTCCTTACGGGACTGGAGATCAGCCCCAGCATTTT
CASSPYGTGDQPQHF
>-|few|TRBJ2-1|TRBV7-9
TGTGCCAGCAGCCCGGGAGCGGCCAATGAGCAGTTCTTC
CASSPGAANEQFF
>-|-|TRBJ2-1|TRBV19
TGTGCCAGTACCAACCGAATTCACAGACTCTCCTACAATGAGCAGTTCTTC
CASTNRIHRLSYNEQFF
>-|many|TRBJ1-1|TRBV6-1
TGTGCCAGCAGGATGGGGTACAGGAACACTGAAGCTTTCTTT
CASRMGYRNTEAFF
>-|-|TRBJ2-2|TRBV4-1
TGCGCCAGCAGCCAACCCGGGACTCCGGGCGGGGAGCTGTTTTTT
CASSQPGTPGGELFF
>-|few|TRBJ2-7|TRBV12-3/TRBV12-4
TGTGCCAGCAGTCCCTCCCCCACCTACGAGCAGTACTTC
CASSPSPTYEQYF
>-|-|TRBJ2-5|TRBV20-1
TGCAGTGCTAGAGACGGGGCAGGAGAGACCCGGTACTTC
CSARDGAGETRYF
>-|-|TRBJ2-1|TRBV6-2/TRBV6-3
TGTGCCAGCAGTTACTACCCATCCAATGAGCAGTTCTTC
CASSYYPSNEQFF
>TRBD1|-|TRBJ1-3|TRBV7-8
TGTGCCAGCAGCCACCCGGAACAGGGGGCTGATGGAAACACCATATATTTT
CASSHPEQGADGNTIYF
>-|few|TRBJ2-2|TRBV20-1
TGCAGTGCTAGAGAGAGGATGAACACCGGGGAGCTGTTTTTT
CSARERMNTGELFF
>TRBD1|-|TRBJ1-1|TRBV10-3
TGTGCCATCAGGGGGACAGGGATGAACACTGAAGCTTTCTTT
CAIRGTGMNTEAFF
>-|-|TRBJ1-2|TRBV9
TGTGCCAGCAGACCCGGGACCGACTATGGCTACACCTTC
CASRPGTDYGYTF
>TRBD2|few|TRBJ2-5|TRBV20-1
TGCAGTGCCACGTCCTCAAGCGGGGGGGGCAGAGAGACCCAGTACTTC
CSATSSSGGGRETQYF
>-|few|TRBJ1-3|TRBV6-5
TGTGCCAGCAGTTACGGGAGCTATTCCCCTGGAAACACCATATATTTT
CASSYGSYSPGNTIYF
>-|few|TRBJ1-2|TRBV7-6
TGTGCCAGCAGCTTAGCGGGGAGCGATGGCTACACCTTC
CASSLAGSDGYTF
>TRBD1|-|TRBJ1-2|TRBV27
TGTGCCAGCAGCGACGGGACAGGGGCTCCTGGCTACACCTTC
CASSDGTGAPGYTF
>-|-|TRBJ1-2|TRBV5-5
TGTGCCAGCAGCTCCCACAGCCAAGATGGGAACTATGGCTACACCTTC
CASSSHSQDGNYGYTF
>TRBD2|few|TRBJ2-1|TRBV6-5
TGTGCCAGCAGTTACTCGGGCGGGGGGAGTCCCCACAATGAGCAGTTCTTC
CASSYSGGGSPHNEQFF
>-|-|TRBJ1-1|TRBV6-5
TGTGCCAGCAGTTACACAGGGAGTGAAGCTTTCTTT
CASSYTGSEAFF
>-|-|TRBJ2-3|TRBV9
TGTGCCAGCAGCGTAGAATCCCGTCCCAGATTCACAGATACGCAGTATTTT
CASSVESRPRFTDTQYF
>-|few|TRBJ1-4|TRBV28
TGTGCCAGCAGTCTACGTCCCAATGAAAAACTGTTTTTT
CASSLRPNEKLFF
>TRBD1|-|TRBJ1-5|TRBV19
TGTGCCAGTAGTAAGGGGGCCCGTTTTTTTCGGCGGGATCAGCCCCAGCATTTT
CASSKGARFFRRDQPQHF
>TRBD1|few|TRBJ2-1|TRBV24-1
TGTGCCACCAGACAGGGGTGGGGGGAGCAGTTCTTC
CATRQGWGEQFF
>TRBD2|few|TRBJ2-5|TRBV4-2
TGTGCCAGCAGCCCGGGGACTAGCGGGGGCCAGGGGGAGACCCAGTACTTC
CASSPGTSGGQGETQYF
>-|few|TRBJ1-1|TRBV7-9
TGTGCCAGCAGCACCTACAGGGTCGACACTGAAGCTTTCTTT
CASSTYRVDTEAFF
>-|-|TRBJ2-4|TRBV27
TGTGCCAGCAGCGCCTCCGTACTAGCCAAAAACATTCAGTACTTC
CASSASVLAKNIQYF
>-|few|TRBJ2-7|TRBV6-5
TGTGCCAGCAGTTACTCGAAGATATACTCCTACGAGCAGTACTTC
CASSYSKIYSYEQYF
>-|-|TRBJ1-6|TRBV7-9
TGTGCCAGCAGCCCCTGGACAGCTTCAAATTCACCCCTCCACTTT
CASSPWTASNSPLHF
>-|many|TRBJ2-5|TRBV7-9
TGTGCCAGCAGCTTAAGGGGGGAGACCCAGTACTTC
CASSLRGETQYF
>TRBD1|-|TRBJ2-2|TRBV27
TGTGCCAGCACTACAGGGGGTAACGCCGGGGAGCTGTTTTTT
CASTTGGNAGELFF
>TRBD2|few|TRBJ2-5|TRBV20-1
TGCAGTGCTAGAGATCGAGCGGGGGTTGAAGAGACCCAGTACTTC
CSARDRAGVEETQYF
>TRBD1|few|TRBJ1-3|TRBV10-3
TGTGCCATCAGTGAGTCTTCCCGGGACAGAAGCTCTGGAAACACCATATATTTT
CAISESSRDRSSGNTIYF
>-|-|TRBJ2-3|TRBV28
TGTGCCAGCAGTCCGGACGTCCTCAGCACAGATACGCAGTATTTT
CASSPDVLSTDTQYF
>TRBD1|-|TRBJ1-1|TRBV27
TGTGCCAGCGGCGGACAGGGCCGCGGAGCTTTCTTT
CASGGQGRGAFF
>TRBD2|-|TRBJ2-1|TRBV4-1
TGCGCCAGCAGCCAAGTGGGGGGGTTGTACAATGAGCAGTTCTTC
CASSQVGGLYNEQFF
>-|-|TRBJ2-7|TRBV7-2
TGTGCCAGCAGCTTAGATTTACAGGTGCCAGGAAGGCAGTACTTC
CASSLDLQVPGRQYF
>-|-|TRBJ1-4|TRBV5-1
TGCGCCAGCAGTCTTCGACAGACGGCTAATGAAAAACTGTTTTTT
CASSLRQTANEKLFF
>TRBD2|-|TRBJ2-2|TRBV12-3/TRBV12-4
TGTGCCAGCAGTTCCGGCGGGGGGCGGTTCACCGGGGAGCTGTTTTTT
CASSSGGGRFTGELFF
>TRBD1|-|TRBJ1-5|TRBV27
TGTGCCAGCAGCCGGGACAGCTACAATCAGCCCCAGCATTTT
CASSRDSYNQPQHF
>TRBD1|-|TRBJ1-1|TRBV9
TGTGCCAGCAGCGCCCCGGACAGGGGTGACACTGAAGCTTTCTTT
CASSAPDRGDTEAFF
>TRBD1|-|TRBJ1-5|TRBV5-8
TGTGCCAGCAGCTTCTCAACAGGGGCTCTAAGGGCCAATCAGCCCCAGCATTTT
CASSFSTGALRANQPQHF